The present T cell receptor beta chain was sequenced within a study of Graves' ophthalmopathy and Graves' hyperthyroidism. Beta-chain TCR CDR3 regions were amplified from RNA transcripts. RT-PCR with HTBI primers came first, then second-round multiplex PCR. In TCRdb, the multiplex PCR reads were re-called with MiXCR into one record per CDR3 protein. The sample records about 700,000 distinct CDR3 sequences, roughly 39% being singletons. With 0 bases removed from V and 0 bases from J, the gap between germline ends came to 6 bases. Germline CDR1 SGHRS, CDR2 YFSETQ. The CDR3 is made up of 14 amino acids. About this clonotype: This may stem from a read error, because a much larger clone lies one nucleotide away.

Those donors who had ophthalmopathy presented with moderate-to-severe activity, a CAS of ≥3, a NOSPECS of ≥4 and a duration under 3 months. Patients were left out if they had other autoimmune diseases, uncontrolled infections, pregnancy or lactation. Isolation of PBMCs was performed using roughly 10 ml of fresh peripheral blood. The sequenced sample was peripheral blood. The rearrangement uses TRBV5-1 and TRBJ2-5; D gene uncertain. The sequence derives from an adult man with Graves' ophthalmopathy. CDR3 sequence: CASSLGRNQETQYF. In nucleotides, the CDR3 is TGCGCCAGCAGCTTGGGACGGAACCAAGAGACCCAGTACTTC.